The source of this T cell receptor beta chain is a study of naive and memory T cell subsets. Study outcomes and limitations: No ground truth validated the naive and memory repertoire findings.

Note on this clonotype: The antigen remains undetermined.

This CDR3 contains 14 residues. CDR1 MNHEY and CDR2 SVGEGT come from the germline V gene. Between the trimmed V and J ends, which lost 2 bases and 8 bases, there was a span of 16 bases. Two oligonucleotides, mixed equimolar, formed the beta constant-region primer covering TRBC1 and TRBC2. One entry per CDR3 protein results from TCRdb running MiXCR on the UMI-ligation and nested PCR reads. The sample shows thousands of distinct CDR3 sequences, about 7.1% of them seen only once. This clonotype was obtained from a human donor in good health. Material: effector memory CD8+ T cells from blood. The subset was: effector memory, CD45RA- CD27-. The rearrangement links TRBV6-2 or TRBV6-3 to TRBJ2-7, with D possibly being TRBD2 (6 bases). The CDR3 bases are TGTGCCAGCAGTTACATCCGGGACTCGACGAAGCAGTACTTC. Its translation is CASSYIRDSTKQYF.